These T cell receptor beta chains were read from a single sample in a study of early T cells in non-severe SARS-CoV-2 infection. TCRdb called the 5' RACE reads again in MiXCR, with one record for every CDR3 protein. Of around 50,000 distinct CDR3 sequences listed, about 4.2% are singletons. Sample: whole blood. The origin of the receptors is an adult who was a healthcare worker with PCR-confirmed SARS-CoV-2 infection or an uninfected control (not recorded which). CDR3s include the opening cysteine and the closing phenylalanine or tryptophan. The D gene is left open where the match is weak. Rows may omit the clone size; those that give it use once, few, many or a size class.

J: TRBJ2-7; size: many; V: TRBV27; D: TRBD2; CDR3: CASSLRSRTSGYYEQYF; DNA: TGTGCCAGCAGTTTAAGGTCGCGGACTAGCGGATACTACGAGCAGTACTTC
J: TRBJ1-6; size: few; V: TRBV27; D: .; CDR3: CASSLKVFNSPLHF; DNA: TGTGCCAGCAGTTTAAAAGTATTCAATTCACCCCTCCACTTT
J: TRBJ2-3; size: few; V: TRBV5-8; D: TRBD2; CDR3: CASKGLALSTDTQYF; DNA: TGTGCCAGCAAAGGACTAGCGCTGAGCACAGATACGCAGTATTTT
J: TRBJ2-7; size: many; V: TRBV7-2; D: .; CDR3: CASSLAPLYEQYF; DNA: TGTGCCAGCAGCTTAGCGCCCCTCTACGAGCAGTACTTC
J: TRBJ2-3; size: many; V: TRBV7-2; D: TRBD2; CDR3: CASSLALSGGTDTQYF; DNA: TGTGCCAGCAGCTTAGCGCTGTCGGGGGGTACAGATACGCAGTATTTT
J: TRBJ2-1; size: many; V: TRBV3-1; D: .; CDR3: CASSFSNKTPPEQFF; DNA: TGTGCCAGCAGCTTTAGTAATAAGACACCGCCTGAGCAGTTCTTC
J: TRBJ2-7; size: many; V: TRBV20-1; D: .; CDR3: CSARRGALDEQYF; DNA: TGCAGTGCTAGAAGGGGGGCGCTGGACGAGCAGTACTTC
J: TRBJ1-1; size: many; V: TRBV6-1; D: .; CDR3: CASSANRDSSEAFF; DNA: TGTGCCAGCAGTGCGAACAGGGACTCGTCTGAAGCTTTCTTT
J: TRBJ2-5; size: .; V: TRBV24-1; D: .; CDR3: CATSDRAVAEETQYF; DNA: TGTGCCACCAGTGACCGCGCGGTAGCGGAAGAGACCCAGTACTTC
J: TRBJ1-1; size: .; V: TRBV7-8; D: TRBD1; CDR3: CASSLGDRGLTEAFF; DNA: TGTGCCAGCAGCTTAGGGGACAGGGGGCTGACTGAAGCTTTCTTT
J: TRBJ1-2; size: few; V: TRBV12-3/TRBV12-4; D: .; CDR3: CASSRGRTVDYGYTF; DNA: TGTGCCAGCAGCCGAGGAAGGACAGTTGATTATGGCTACACCTTC
J: TRBJ2-3; size: .; V: TRBV7-9; D: .; CDR3: CASSPIGWARTDTQYF; DNA: TGTGCCAGCAGCCCCATCGGCTGGGCCCGCACAGATACGCAGTATTTT
J: TRBJ2-1; size: many; V: TRBV20-1; D: .; CDR3: CSARGLGATSYNEQFF; DNA: TGCAGTGCTAGGGGATTGGGGGCTACCTCCTACAATGAGCAGTTCTTC
J: TRBJ2-4; size: many; V: TRBV7-2; D: .; CDR3: CASSLAPGSDIQYF; DNA: TGTGCCAGCAGCTTAGCCCCAGGGTCTGACATTCAGTACTTC